What follows are 12 T cell receptor beta chains derived from one specimen sequenced in a study of shared clonotypes between healthy human individuals. Assay used: immunoSEQ multiplex PCR; TCRdb lists only in-frame clones, some missing. The sample lists hundreds of thousands of clones, over 60% occurring once. The source material was PBMCs. The receptors were sampled from a middle-aged woman in good health. Some clones in this sample may be carry-over from other donors' samples.

About this clone itself: With a far larger clone one base away, a read error is the likely cause. This rearrangement joins TRBV5-6 to TRBJ1-5, with 7 bases lining up with TRBD1. The trim removed 0 bases at V and 1 base at J, leaving 7 bases unmatched. This CDR3 contains 17 residues. Germline CDR1 SGHDT, CDR2 YYEEEE. The CDR3: CASSLGRGRPSNQPQHF. In DNA, the CDR3 is TGTGCCAGCAGCTTGGGCAGGGGGAGACCAAGCAATCAGCCCCAGCATTTT.

The chain joins TRBV7-8 to TRBJ1-3; D is undetermined. V dropped 2 bases and J dropped 1 base, with 6 bases sitting between them. The CDR3 loop spans 14 amino acids. Germline CDR1 and CDR2: SGHVS and FQNEAQ. CDR3 coding DNA: TGTGCCAGCAGCTTATCGACGTCTGGAAACACCATATATTTT. It codes for CASSLSTSGNTIYF.

The chain carries TRBV28 and TRBJ1-2; TRBD1 is a possible D gene (6 bases). Trimming removed 8 bases from V and 8 bases from J, with 24 bases in between. CDR1 MDHEN and CDR2 SYDVKM come from the germline V gene. The CDR3 has 15 residues. The CDR3 here is CASLRGVIASFGYTF. CDR3 bases: TGTGCCAGCTTGAGGGGGGTTATCGCGTCGTTCGGCTACACCTTC.

V gene TRBV4-3 combines with J gene TRBJ2-1; 14 bases map to TRBD2. Germline-derived CDR1 and CDR2 are LGHNA and YSLEER. The CDR3 covers 16 residues. J was trimmed by 6 bases and V by 4 bases; bases with no gene match: 5. The CDR3 loop is CASSRLAGGPVNEQFF. DNA for the CDR3: TGCGCCAGCAGCCGACTAGCGGGAGGGCCGGTCAATGAGCAGTTCTTC.

V is TRBV9 and J is TRBJ2-7; 7 nucleotides line up with TRBD1. The ends lost 5 bases at V and 4 bases at J; junction bases unmatched: 12. The germline gives CDR1 SGDLS, CDR2 YYNGEE. The CDR3 has 15 residues. Written as DNA, the CDR3 is TGTGCCAGCAGTTACTCGACAGGGTACGGGTACGAGCAGTACTTC. Translation gives CASSYSTGYGYEQYF.

In the case of this clone: Other DNA sequences from this sample encode an identical CDR3 as well. The chain combines TRBV11-2 with TRBJ2-7, with 11 bases aligning to TRBD2. The length of the CDR3 is 16 residues. Germline V lookup: CDR1 SGHAT, CDR2 FQNNGV. The V gene end was trimmed by 1 base and the J gene end by 3 bases; junction bases not matched to a gene: 5. The CDR3 region has the DNA TGTGCCAGCAGCTTAGGAGGGACTAGCGGATACTACGAGCAGTACTTC. This gives the protein CASSLGGTSGYYEQYF.

This clone was seen just once. The J gene is TRBJ1-5, the V gene TRBV6-1; D ambiguous. The CDR3 is made up of 14 amino acids. Germline V gene sequence: CDR1 MNHNS, CDR2 SASEGT. Trimming cost V 4 bases and J 2 bases, with 9 bases left between them. CDR3 sequence reads: CASSGLSGNQPQHF. CDR3 bases: TGTGCCAGCAGTGGTCTTAGTGGCAATCAGCCCCAGCATTTT.

This chain connects TRBV7-2 to TRBJ1-2, with a tentative D call TRBD1 (6 bases). Deletions cut 5 bases from V and 2 bases from J, with 9 bases between. The CDR3 is 13 residues long. Germline loops: CDR1 SGHTA, CDR2 FQGNSA. CDR3 sequence: CASSPGQNYGYTF. The CDR3 DNA sequence: TGTGCCAGCAGCCCCGGACAGAACTATGGCTACACCTTC. Using reference TRBV7-2 and TRBJ1-2 for the parts outside the CDR3, the full variable domain is GAGVSQSPSNKVTEKGKDVELRCDPISGHTALYWYRQSLGQGLEFLIYFQGNSAPDKSGLPSDRFSAERTGGSVSTLTIQRTQQEDSAVYLCASSPGQNYGYTFGSGTRLTVV.

The chain combines TRBV5-1 with TRBJ2-1; maybe TRBD1 (7 bases). Trimming removed 1 base at V and 5 bases at J, with 16 bases between. Germline V lookup: CDR1 SGHRS, CDR2 YFSETQ. CDR3 length equals 16 residues. The CDR3 spells CASSLMRQGGDNEQFF. The CDR3, as DNA: TGCGCCAGCAGCTTGATGCGACAGGGAGGTGACAATGAGCAGTTCTTC.

Comments on this clone: The sample contains more than one DNA sequence encoding this CDR3. The chain joins TRBV6-5 to TRBJ2-3; D may be TRBD1 or TRBD2 (5 bases each). The CDR3 runs to 14 residues. Germline CDR1 is MNHEY and CDR2 is SVGAGI. Trimming left V 2 bases short and J 0 bases short, with 6 bases between. The DNA of the CDR3 is TGTGCCAGCAGTTACCGGGACAGCACAGATACGCAGTATTTT. Protein product: CASSYRDSTDTQYF.

With respect to this clone: The same CDR3 is also encoded by other DNA sequences in this sample. The CDR3 reads CASSPEASGSSYNEQFF. CDR3 DNA: TGCGCCAGCAGCCCCGAGGCCTCCGGGAGCTCCTACAATGAGCAGTTCTTC. The V call is TRBV5-1, the J call TRBJ2-1, with D tentatively TRBD2 (6 bases). The CDR3 is made up of 17 amino acids. The germline gives CDR1 SGHRS, CDR2 YFSETQ. With 4 bases removed from V and 0 bases from J, the gap between germline ends came to 17 bases.

Points on this clone: A read error may produce the germline difference seen at one junction end. The gene calls are TRBV30 and TRBJ1-2, with D possibly matching TRBD1 (5 bases). Germline assignment: CDR1 GTSNPN and CDR2 SVGIG (reference sequence). The CDR3 has 12 residues. CDR3 in amino acids: CVWMVRADGYTF. The CDR3 coding sequence is TGTGTCTGGATGGTCAGGGCGGATGGCTACACCTTC.